The present TCR beta chain was sequenced within a study of cytomegalovirus exposure and HLA in healthy donors. Study-wide findings and caveats: Among TCR beta chains, those listed as cytomegalovirus-associated numbered more than 150. With later analysis, a missense DCLRE1C variant became linked to TCR beta V- and J-gene trimming.

A remark on this clone: What it binds is unknown.

A multiplex PCR was run with 60 Vbeta primers and 13 Jbeta primers. Generated by immunoSEQ multiplex PCR, the TCRdb table keeps only in-frame clones and is missing some. This table has 150,000 to 200,000 clones, about 85% appearing once. V shed 9 bases, J shed 4 bases, and the junction held 4 bases outside the gene matches. The CDR3 has 12 amino acids. CDR1 and CDR2 (germline): SNHLY, FYNNEI. The sequenced sample consisted of PBMCs. The gene calls are TRBV2 and TRBJ2-5, with 8 nucleotides matching TRBD1. This TCR was recovered from a man aged 45 to 65 in good health and CMV-seronegative. The CDR3 is CASGQGRETQYF. The CDR3 coding sequence is TGTGCCAGTGGACAGGGCCGAGAGACCCAGTACTTC.